The T cell receptor beta chain described here comes from a study of blood T cell repertoires in COVID-19. The wider study: COVID-19 samples from acute and convalescent phases originated in the United States, Italy and Spain. Sources were T cells, B-cell-depleted T cells, or PBMCs; the material itself was cDNA or gDNA.

As originally analysed: Nucleated cell counts were estimated from reference gene primer amplification. Profiling relied on immunoSEQ multiplex PCR, and the TCRdb table lists in-frame clones only, not all of them. V and J calls plus clone size are reproduced from that table; the DNA served to infer D and trimming. Among some 170,000 clones, under 95% were seen once, and the ten largest hold roughly a sixth. Germline assignment: CDR1 SQVTM and CDR2 ANQGSEA. This CDR3 comprises 11 residues. Between the trimmed V and J ends, which lost 6 bases and 12 bases, there was a span of 17 bases. The chain links TRBV29-1 to TRBJ2-5, with D unresolved. The sequencing sample was made of peripheral blood. The TCR comes from a man aged 55-75 years with active or convalescent COVID-19. CDR3 region: CSVRVPAAEYF. The CDR3, as DNA: TGCAGCGTCCGCGTTCCGGCGGCGGAGTACTTC.